This TCR beta chain came from a study of blood T cells in healthy people across ages (dated by TCRdb to the mid-2010s). With respect to the entire study: In model experiments, template switching captured roughly one uniquely barcoded TCR beta cDNA molecule for every two T cells. Using deep sequencing normalized with unique cDNA molecular identifiers, the study measured how TCR beta repertoire diversity changes with age. To avoid experimental bias, donors of different ages were distributed randomly across sequencing lanes. Donors were grouped into four age groups: young (average 16 years), middle-aged (about 38), aged (about 59) and long-lived (about 89). Two additional independent replicas of 1 million unique cDNA reads from the same blood draw were analyzed for two donors (one aged 18 to 30 and one aged 80 or older). On the study overall, not on this receptor specifically: Observed TCR beta diversity per million T cells fell roughly linearly with age, and a significant reduction was already apparent by age around 39. Donor CMV infection status was unknown, potentially confounding age-related changes in expanded clonotypes. Compared with the aged group, the long-lived group had more naive CD4+ T cells, fewer expanded clones and increased TCR diversity, suggesting age selection. A strong correlation was found between observed TCR beta diversity and the percentage of naive T cells measured by flow cytometry. Estimates of total diversity based on one million sequenced T cells were regarded as lower bounds and as underestimates. Bulk unsorted PBMC profiling prevented conclusive comparison of naive and antigen-experienced compartments.

About this clonotype itself: Its antigen is not yet known. It may be a read error: a sequence one base away is much more abundant. No conserved phenylalanine or tryptophan ends this CDR3, so it is likely a read error.

Library preparation used 5' RACE. Sequencing was carried out with an Illumina HiSeq 2500. A second PCR of roughly 7 to 11 cycles was run with a J-beta primer mix and a sample-barcoded 5' primer. Each TCR beta cDNA molecule received a unique molecular identifier from a template-switch 5' adaptor carrying 12 random nucleotides. Each sample yielded at least 3 million CDR3-containing paired-end reads. All of the RNA was converted into first-strand cDNA using the Mint cDNA synthesis kit, with a TRBC-specific oligonucleotide serving as the primer. All cDNA was treated with uracil-DNA glycosylase and then went through a first 18-cycle PCR with the universal primers M1SS and BC2_uni_R. Under the source paper's analysis protocol: For normalization, 1 million high-quality reads were randomly selected from each sample, with every read carrying a distinct molecular identifier. Instead of being binned into consensus sequences, reads with shared molecular identifiers were discarded. MiTCR, set to a Q25 quality threshold and the strictest error-elimination algorithm, was used for CDR3 identification, clonotype clustering and error correction. A nonparametric unseen species model with Euler transformation was used to estimate a lower bound on total TCR beta diversity. The raw public data were reprocessed by TCRdb itself: fastp quality trimming at Q25, MiXCR clonotype calling, in-frame beta chains only. A single entry per CDR3 protein holds the most common genes and DNA from its merged rows. Here the V and J calls rest on TCRdb's processing, not on the authors' analysis. Present in this sample are 700,000 or so distinct CDR3 sequences, about a fifth of which were seen just once. The top ten constitute around a fifth of the sample.

Donors were under 40 systemically healthy Caucasian individuals from Russia aged roughly 6 to 90 years. Around 9.9 milliliters of peripheral blood were collected from each donor into EDTA-treated Vacutainer tubes. Ficoll-Paque density-gradient centrifugation was used to isolate PBMCs, with at least 6 million per sample. Trizol reagent was used to extract total RNA from PBMCs, with at least 5.5 micrograms per sample. For every donor, flow cytometry on a PBMC aliquot measured the percentage of naive CD45RAhigh/CD27high T cells. The junction shows trimming of 6 bases on V and 1 base on J, and the gene matches do not reach 9 bases of it. As encoded in the germline V gene (reference sequence), CDR1 is DFQATT while CDR2 is SNEGSKA. The CDR3 region is 14 residues in length, termini included. CDR3 DNA only is kept here, 42 bases in frame from base 1.

The receptor was derived from a man aged 70 or older in good health. The chain is encoded by TRBV20-1 joined to TRBJ2-7, with 7 bases aligning to TRBD1. The source material was blood. In nucleotide form, the sequence is TGCAGTGCGTCGACAGGGCCCTTATCCTACGAGCAGTACTGC. Its coded protein is CSASTGPLSYEQYC.